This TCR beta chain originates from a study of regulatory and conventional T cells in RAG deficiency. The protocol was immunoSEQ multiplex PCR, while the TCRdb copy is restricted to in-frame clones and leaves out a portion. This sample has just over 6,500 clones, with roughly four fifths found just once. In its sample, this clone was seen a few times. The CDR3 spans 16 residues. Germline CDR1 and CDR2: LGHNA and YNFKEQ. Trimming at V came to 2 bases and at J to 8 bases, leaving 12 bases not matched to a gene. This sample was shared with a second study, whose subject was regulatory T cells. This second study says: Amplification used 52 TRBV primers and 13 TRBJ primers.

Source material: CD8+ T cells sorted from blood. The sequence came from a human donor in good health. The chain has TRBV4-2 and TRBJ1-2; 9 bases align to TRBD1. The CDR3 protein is CASSQLHSGTGRGYTF. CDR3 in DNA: TGTGCCAGCAGCCAATTACATTCCGGGACAGGGAGGGGCTACACCTTC.